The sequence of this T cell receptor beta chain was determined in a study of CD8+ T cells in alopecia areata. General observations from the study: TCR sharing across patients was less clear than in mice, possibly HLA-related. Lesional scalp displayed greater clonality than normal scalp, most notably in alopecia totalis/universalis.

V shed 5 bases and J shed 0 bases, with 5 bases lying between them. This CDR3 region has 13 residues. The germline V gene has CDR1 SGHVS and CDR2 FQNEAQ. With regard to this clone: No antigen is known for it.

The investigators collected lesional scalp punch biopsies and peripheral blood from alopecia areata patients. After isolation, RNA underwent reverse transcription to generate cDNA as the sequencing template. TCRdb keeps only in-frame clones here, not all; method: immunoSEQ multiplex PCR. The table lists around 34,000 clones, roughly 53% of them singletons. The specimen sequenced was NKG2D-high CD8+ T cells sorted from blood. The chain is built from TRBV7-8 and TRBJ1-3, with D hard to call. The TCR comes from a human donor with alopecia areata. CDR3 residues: CASSPLSGNTIYF. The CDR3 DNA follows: TGTGCCAGCAGCCCCCTCTCTGGAAACACCATATATTTT.